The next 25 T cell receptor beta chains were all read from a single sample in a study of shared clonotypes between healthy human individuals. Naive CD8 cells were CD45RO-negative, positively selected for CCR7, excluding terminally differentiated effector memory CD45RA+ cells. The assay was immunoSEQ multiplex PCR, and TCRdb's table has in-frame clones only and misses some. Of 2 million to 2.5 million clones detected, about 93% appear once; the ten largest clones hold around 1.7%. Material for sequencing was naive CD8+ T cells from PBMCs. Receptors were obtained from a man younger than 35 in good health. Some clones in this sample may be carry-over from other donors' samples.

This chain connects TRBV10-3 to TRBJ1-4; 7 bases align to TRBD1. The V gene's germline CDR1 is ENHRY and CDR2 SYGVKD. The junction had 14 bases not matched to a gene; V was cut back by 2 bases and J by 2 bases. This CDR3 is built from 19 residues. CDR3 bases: TGTGCCATCAGTGAGGACTTCACGGGACAGTTTGGGACTAATGAAAAACTGTTTTTT. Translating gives CAISEDFTGQFGTNEKLFF.

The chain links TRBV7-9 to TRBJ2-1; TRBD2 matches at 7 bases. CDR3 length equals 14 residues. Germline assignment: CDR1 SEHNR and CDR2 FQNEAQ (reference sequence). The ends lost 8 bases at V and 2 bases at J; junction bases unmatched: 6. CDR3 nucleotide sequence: TGTGCCAGCTTGGGAGGGGACCCCTACAATGAGCAGTTCTTC. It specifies CASLGGDPYNEQFF.

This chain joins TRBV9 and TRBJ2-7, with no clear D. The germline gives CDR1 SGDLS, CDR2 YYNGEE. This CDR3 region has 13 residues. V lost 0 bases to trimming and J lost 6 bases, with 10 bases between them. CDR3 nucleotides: TGTGCCAGCAGCGTAGTTCCTAAGGCCGAGCAGTACTTC. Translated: CASSVVPKAEQYF.

In DNA, the CDR3 is TGTGCCAGCAGCGTACCAATAGGGTGGACAGGGGGCTCGACAGATACGCAGTATTTT. Translating it yields CASSVPIGWTGGSTDTQYF. This chain connects TRBV7-6 to TRBJ2-3, with TRBD1 matching over 11 bases. The germline gives CDR1 SGHVS, CDR2 FNYEAQ. This CDR3 is 19 amino acids long. Trimming cost V 5 bases and J 3 bases; bases outside gene matches: 16.

CDR3 bases: TGCAGCGTTGAGTCTAGTGGTTTTGTCCCTGAAGCTTTCTTT. This encodes CSVESSGFVPEAFF. The chain has TRBV29-1 and TRBJ1-1, with D unclear. V shed 3 bases and J shed 6 bases, with 17 bases lying between them. CDR1 and CDR2 (germline): SQVTM, ANQGSEA. The CDR3 contains 14 residues.

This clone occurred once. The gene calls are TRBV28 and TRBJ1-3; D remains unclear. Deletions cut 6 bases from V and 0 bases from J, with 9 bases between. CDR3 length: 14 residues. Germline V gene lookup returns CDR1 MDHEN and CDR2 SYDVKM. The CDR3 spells CASSSQRSGNTIYF. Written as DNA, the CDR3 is TGTGCCAGCAGCTCACAGCGCTCTGGAAACACCATATATTTT.

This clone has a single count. The DNA of the CDR3 is TGTGCCAGCGGACTAGGGAGCAATCAGCCCCAGCATTTT. This sequence encodes CASGLGSNQPQHF. This sequence joins TRBV27 and TRBJ1-5; D is ambiguous. Germline CDR1 MNHEY, CDR2 SMNVEV (reference sequence). The CDR3 has 13 amino acids. V was pared by 8 bases and J by 1 base, with 9 bases between.

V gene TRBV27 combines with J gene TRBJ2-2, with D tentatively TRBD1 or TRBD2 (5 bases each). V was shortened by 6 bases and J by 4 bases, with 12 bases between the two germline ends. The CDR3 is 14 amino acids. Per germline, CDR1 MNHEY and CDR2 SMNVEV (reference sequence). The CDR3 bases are TGTGCCAGCAGATTTGGGGGTCCCACCGGGGAGCTGTTTTTT. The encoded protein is CASRFGGPTGELFF.

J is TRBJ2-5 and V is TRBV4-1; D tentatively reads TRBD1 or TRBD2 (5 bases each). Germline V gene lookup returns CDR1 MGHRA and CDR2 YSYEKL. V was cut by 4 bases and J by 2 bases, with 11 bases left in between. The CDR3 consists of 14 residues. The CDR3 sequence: CASSPGPVQETQYF. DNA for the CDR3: TGCGCCAGCAGCCCGGGACCCGTACAAGAGACCCAGTACTTC.

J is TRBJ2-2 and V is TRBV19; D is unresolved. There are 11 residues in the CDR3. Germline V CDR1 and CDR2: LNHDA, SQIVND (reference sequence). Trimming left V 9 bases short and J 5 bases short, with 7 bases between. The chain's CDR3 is CASHSTGELFF. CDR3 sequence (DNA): TGTGCCAGCCATTCGACCGGGGAGCTGTTTTTT.

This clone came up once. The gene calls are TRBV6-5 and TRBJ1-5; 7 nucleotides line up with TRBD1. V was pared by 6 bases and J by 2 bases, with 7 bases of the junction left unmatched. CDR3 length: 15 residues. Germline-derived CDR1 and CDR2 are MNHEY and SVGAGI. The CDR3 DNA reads TGTGCCAGCAGCCCGACAGGGTCTGGCAATCAGCCCCAGCATTTT. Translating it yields CASSPTGSGNQPQHF.

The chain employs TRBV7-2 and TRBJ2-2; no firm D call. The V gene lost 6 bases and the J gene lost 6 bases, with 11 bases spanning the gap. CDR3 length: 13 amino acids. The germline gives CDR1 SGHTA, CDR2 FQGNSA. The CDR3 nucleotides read TGTGCCAGCAGTGAACCCTACTCCGGGGAGCTGTTTTTT. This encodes CASSEPYSGELFF. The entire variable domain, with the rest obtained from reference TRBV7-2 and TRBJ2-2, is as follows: GAGVSQSPSNKVTEKGKDVELRCDPISGHTALYWYRQSLGQGLEFLIYFQGNSAPDKSGLPSDRFSAERTGGSVSTLTIQRTQQEDSAVYLCASSEPYSGELFFGEGSRLTVL.

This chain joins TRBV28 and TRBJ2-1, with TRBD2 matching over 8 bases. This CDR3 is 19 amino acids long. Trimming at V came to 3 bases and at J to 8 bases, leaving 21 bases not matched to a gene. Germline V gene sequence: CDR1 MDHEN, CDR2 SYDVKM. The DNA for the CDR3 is TGTGCCAGCAGTTTCCAGACGCTGGCGGGAGGAGCATTGGGCCATGAGCAGTTCTTC. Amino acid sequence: CASSFQTLAGGALGHEQFF.

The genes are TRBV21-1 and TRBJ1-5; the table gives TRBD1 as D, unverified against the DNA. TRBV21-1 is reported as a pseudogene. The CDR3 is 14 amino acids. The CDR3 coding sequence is TGTGCCAGCAGCCCGAAAAGGGGGAATCAGCCCCAGCATTTT. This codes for CASSPKRGNQPQHF.

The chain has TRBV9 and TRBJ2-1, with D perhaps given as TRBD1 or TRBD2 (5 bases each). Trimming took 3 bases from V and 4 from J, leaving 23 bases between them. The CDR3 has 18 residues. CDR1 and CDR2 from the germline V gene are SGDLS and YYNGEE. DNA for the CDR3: TGTGCCAGCAGCGGAGGGGCGCTGCCTGCCTCCGGGTACAATGAGCAGTTCTTC. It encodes CASSGGALPASGYNEQFF.

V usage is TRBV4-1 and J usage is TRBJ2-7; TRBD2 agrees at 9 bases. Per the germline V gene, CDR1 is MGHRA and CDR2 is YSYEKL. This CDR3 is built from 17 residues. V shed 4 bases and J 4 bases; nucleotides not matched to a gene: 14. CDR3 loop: CASSPTPLAGNSYEQYF. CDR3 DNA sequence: TGCGCCAGCAGCCCCACCCCCCTAGCGGGGAACTCATACGAGCAGTACTTC.

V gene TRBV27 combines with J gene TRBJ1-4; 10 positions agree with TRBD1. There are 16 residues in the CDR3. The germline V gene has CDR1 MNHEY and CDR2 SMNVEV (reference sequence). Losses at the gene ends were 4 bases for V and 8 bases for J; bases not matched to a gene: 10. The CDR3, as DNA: TGTGCCAGCAGTTGGACCCCGGGACAGGGGCGCGAAAAACTGTTTTTT. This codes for CASSWTPGQGREKLFF.

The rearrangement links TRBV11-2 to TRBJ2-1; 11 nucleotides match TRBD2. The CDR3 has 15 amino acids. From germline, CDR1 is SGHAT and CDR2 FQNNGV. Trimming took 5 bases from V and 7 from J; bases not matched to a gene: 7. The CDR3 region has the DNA TGTGCCAGCAGCCGACCTAGACTAGCGGGGAATGAGCAGTTCTTC. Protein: CASSRPRLAGNEQFF. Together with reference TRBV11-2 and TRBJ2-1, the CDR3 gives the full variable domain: EAGVAQSPRYKIIEKRQSVAFWCNPISGHATLYWYQQILGQGPKLLIQFQNNGVVDDSQLPKDRFSAERLKGVDSTLKIQPAKLEDSAVYLCASSRPRLAGNEQFFGPGTRLTVL.

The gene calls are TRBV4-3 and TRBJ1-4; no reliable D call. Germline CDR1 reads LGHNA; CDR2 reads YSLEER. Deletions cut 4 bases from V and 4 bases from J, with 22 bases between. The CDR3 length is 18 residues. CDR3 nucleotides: TGCGCCAGCAGCCCCCATTCTCGGACGTATATTATTAATGAAAAACTGTTTTTT. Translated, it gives CASSPHSRTYIINEKLFF.

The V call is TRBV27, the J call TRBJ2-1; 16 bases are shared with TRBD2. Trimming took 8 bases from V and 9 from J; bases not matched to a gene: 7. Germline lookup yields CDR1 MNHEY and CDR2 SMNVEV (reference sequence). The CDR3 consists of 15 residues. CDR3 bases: TGTGCCAGCGGCCCCGGGACTAGCGGGAGGGGTGAGCAGTTCTTC. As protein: CASGPGTSGRGEQFF.

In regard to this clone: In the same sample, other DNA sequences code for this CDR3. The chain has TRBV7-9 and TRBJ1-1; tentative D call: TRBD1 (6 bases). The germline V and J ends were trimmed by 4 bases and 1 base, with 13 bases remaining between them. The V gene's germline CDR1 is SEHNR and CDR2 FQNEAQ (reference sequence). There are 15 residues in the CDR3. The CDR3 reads CASSSLTGQNTEAFF. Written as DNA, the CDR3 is TGTGCCAGCAGCTCCCTTACGGGACAGAACACTGAAGCTTTCTTT. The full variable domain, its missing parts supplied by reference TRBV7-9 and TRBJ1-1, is DTGVSQNPRHKITKRGQNVTFRCDPISEHNRLYWYRQTLGQGPEFLTYFQNEAQLEKSRLLSDRFSAERPKGSFSTLEIQRTEQGDSAMYLCASSSLTGQNTEAFFGQGTRLTVV.

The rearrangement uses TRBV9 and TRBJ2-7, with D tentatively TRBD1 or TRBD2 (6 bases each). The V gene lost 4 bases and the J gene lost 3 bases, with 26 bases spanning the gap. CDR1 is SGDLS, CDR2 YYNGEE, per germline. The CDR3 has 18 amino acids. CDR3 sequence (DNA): TGTGCCAGCAGCCCAAAGGCTAGGGGGGCAGGGGTGGACTACGAGCAGTACTTC. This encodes CASSPKARGAGVDYEQYF.

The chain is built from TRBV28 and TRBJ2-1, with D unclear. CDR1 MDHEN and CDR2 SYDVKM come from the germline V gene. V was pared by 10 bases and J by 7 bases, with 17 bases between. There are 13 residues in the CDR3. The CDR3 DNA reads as TGTGCCATTGAGGACCATTACAATAATGAGCAGTTCTTC. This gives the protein CAIEDHYNNEQFF.

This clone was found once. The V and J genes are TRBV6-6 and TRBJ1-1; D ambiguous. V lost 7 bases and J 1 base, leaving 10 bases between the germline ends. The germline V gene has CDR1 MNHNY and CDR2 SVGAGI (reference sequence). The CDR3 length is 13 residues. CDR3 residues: CASIWEKNTEAFF. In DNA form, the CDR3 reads TGTGCCAGCATTTGGGAAAAGAACACTGAAGCTTTCTTT.

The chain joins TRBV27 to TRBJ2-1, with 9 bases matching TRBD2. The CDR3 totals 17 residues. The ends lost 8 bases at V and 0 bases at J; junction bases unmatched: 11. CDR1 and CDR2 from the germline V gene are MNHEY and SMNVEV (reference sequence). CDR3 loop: CASYSRLAGSSYNEQFF. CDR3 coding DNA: TGTGCCAGCTACTCCCGGCTAGCGGGGTCCTCCTACAATGAGCAGTTCTTC.